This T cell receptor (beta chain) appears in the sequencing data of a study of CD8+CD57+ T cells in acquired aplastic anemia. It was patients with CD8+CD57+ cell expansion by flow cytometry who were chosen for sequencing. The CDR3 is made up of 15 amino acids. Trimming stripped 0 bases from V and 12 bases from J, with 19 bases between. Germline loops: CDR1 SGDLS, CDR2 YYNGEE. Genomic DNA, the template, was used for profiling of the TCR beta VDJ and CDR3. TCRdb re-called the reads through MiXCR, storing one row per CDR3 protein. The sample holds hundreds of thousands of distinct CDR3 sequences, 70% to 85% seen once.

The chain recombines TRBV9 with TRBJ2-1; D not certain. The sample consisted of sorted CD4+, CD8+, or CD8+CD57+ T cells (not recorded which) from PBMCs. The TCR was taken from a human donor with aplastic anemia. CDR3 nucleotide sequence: TGTGCCAGCAGCGTAGCGGGCCAGAGCACAAATACGCAGTTCTTC. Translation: CASSVAGQSTNTQFF. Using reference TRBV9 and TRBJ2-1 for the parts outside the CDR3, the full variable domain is DSGVTQTPKHLITATGQRVTLRCSPRSGDLSVYWYQQSLDQGLQFLIQYYNGEERAKGNILERFSAQQFPDLHSELNLSSLELGDSALYFCASSVAGQSTNTQFFGPGTRLTVL.